Below, 5 T cell receptor beta chains from the same sample are listed, as sequenced in a study of cytomegalovirus exposure and HLA in healthy donors. Vbeta (60) and Jbeta (13) primers were used in the PCR. The table came from immunoSEQ multiplex PCR; TCRdb's copy has only in-frame clones and leaves some out. The sample records around 140,000 clones, around 82% being singletons. The sequencing input was PBMCs. The receptor source for this set is a young man in good health and CMV-seropositive.

The chain has TRBV9 and TRBJ2-5, with 10 bases identical to TRBD2. Germline V lookup: CDR1 SGDLS, CDR2 YYNGEE. The CDR3 has 17 amino acids. V gave up 1 base and J gave up 5 bases; unmatched junction bases: 11. This CDR3 reads CASSVSSSGRRGETQYF. CDR3 sequence (DNA): TGTGCCAGCAGCGTAAGCTCTAGCGGGAGACGAGGGGAGACCCAGTACTTC.

The rearrangement uses TRBV28 and TRBJ1-3; no firm D call. The CDR3 has 13 residues. With 5 bases removed from V and 3 bases from J, the gap between germline ends came to 8 bases. Germline CDR1 and CDR2: MDHEN and SYDVKM. The CDR3 sequence is CASSKGDGNTIYF. The DNA for the CDR3 is TGTGCCAGCAGTAAGGGAGATGGAAACACCATATATTTT.

The rearrangement links TRBV4-1 to TRBJ2-1; D is perhaps TRBD1 (5 bases). V gave up 0 bases and J gave up 7 bases, with 13 bases separating them. The germline V gene has CDR1 MGHRA and CDR2 YSYEKL. The CDR3 is 15 amino acids. This CDR3 is CASSQDRGLANEQFF. The CDR3 DNA follows: TGCGCCAGCAGCCAAGATAGGGGTTTAGCTAATGAGCAGTTCTTC.

The genes are TRBV19 and TRBJ2-3; 14 bases align to TRBD2. From germline, CDR1 is LNHDA and CDR2 SQIVND (reference sequence). The CDR3 sequence is 18 residues long. Unmatched junction bases numbered 6, after V lost 0 bases and J lost 4 bases. DNA for the CDR3: TGTGCCAGTAGTATAGAGCCGGGACTAGCGGGAGTAGCAGATACGCAGTATTTT. This translates into CASSIEPGLAGVADTQYF.

There are a few counts of this clone. The chain is built from TRBV6-1 and TRBJ2-2; 12 positions match TRBD1. After removal of 2 bases from V and 2 bases from J, the junction contained 15 bases not matched to a gene. The germline V gene encodes CDR1 MNHNS and CDR2 SASEGT. The CDR3 is 21 residues long. The DNA of the CDR3 is TGTGCCAGCAGTGAAAAAGACGGGGACAGGGGGCTACTCTTCAACACCGGGGAGCTGTTTTTT. Its protein is CASSEKDGDRGLLFNTGELFF.